This T cell receptor (beta chain) was identified during a study of T-cell reconstitution after alpha-beta-depleted transplantation in children (dated by TCRdb to 2015 to 2016). As for the study more broadly: T-cell immune reconstitution after TCRalphabeta/CD19-depleted allogeneic hematopoietic cell transplantation in children was quantitatively tracked in the study by means of TCR repertoire profiling. Results and caveats for the whole study, not just this receptor: Over the following months the frequencies of hyperexpanded clones went down, and after one year T-cell counts and TCRbeta diversity were mostly credited to newly produced T cells. The high TCRbeta diversity at day 60 in some patients was ascribed to recipient T cells and intrathymic progenitors that had survived conditioning. The apparently early recovery of alphabetaT-cell counts about two months after transplant reportedly depended on only several hundred rapidly expanded clones that came from non-depleted graft cells.

What the treatment or condition label conveys for this sample: allogeneic hematopoietic cell transplantation with graft depleted of TCRalphabeta T cells and CD19 B cells. The transplant recipients were children given TCRalphabeta/CD19-depleted allogeneic hematopoietic cell grafts. This clonotype was observed a handful of times. Its specific antigen is unknown. Base qualities are not provided; no much larger clone lies one nucleotide away. The library came from PCR. Sequenced using an Illumina HiSeq 2500. Molecular barcoding was employed in the preparation of TCR libraries, with unique molecular identifiers being used to normalize TCRbeta repertoire quantification. TCRdb redid the processing of the public reads, applying fastp at Q25 and MiXCR, and retained in-frame beta chains. Each entry is one CDR3 protein sequence, shown with its most common DNA and genes. For this sample there are 70,000 to 95,000 distinct CDR3 sequences; about 14% appear just once. About 18% of the sample rests with the top ten.

Looking up the germline V gene (reference sequence) yields CDR1 DFQATT and CDR2 SNEGSKA. From its cysteine to its phenylalanine, the CDR3 spans 17 amino acids. Only the CDR3 DNA is retained, 51 bases long and in frame from the first base. V was cut back by 3 bases and J by 7 bases, leaving a gap of 25 bases between them. The receptor was isolated from a male patient between 2 and 15 years old who had a stem cell transplant for acute lymphoblastic leukemia, so the T cells may come from the graft donor. In this chain, TRBV20-1 is recombined with TRBJ2-1; possibly the D gene is TRBD2, per 7 matching bases. The sequencing used PBMCs, mostly from graft donor cells, collected 180 days after TCRalphabeta/CD19-depleted stem cell transplant. The CDR3 protein is CSARGLEGGGAWNEQFF. The nucleotide sequence reads TGCAGTGCTAGGGGGCTGGAAGGGGGGGGCGCATGGAATGAGCAGTTCTTC.